The 16 T cell receptor beta chains below were found in one sample sequenced in a study of blood T cell repertoires in COVID-19. The protocol was immunoSEQ multiplex PCR, while the TCRdb copy is restricted to in-frame clones and leaves out a portion. The repertoire includes some 390,000 clones, about nine tenths of them detected once, and approximately 1.5% sits in the top ten. The sample was peripheral blood. The receptors were sampled from a woman aged 40 to 50 with COVID-19, enrolled during active disease.

This chain connects TRBV19 to TRBJ2-5; D possibly corresponds to TRBD1 (6 bases). CDR3 length equals 14 residues. V shed 0 bases and J shed 7 bases, with 12 bases lying between them. The germline CDR1 and CDR2 sequences are LNHDA and SQIVND (reference sequence). CDR3 DNA sequence: TGTGCCAGTAGTATAGACAGGGGCAGAGGGACCCAGTACTTC. Translated, it gives CASSIDRGRGTQYF.

The chain combines TRBV28 with TRBJ2-5; tentative D call: TRBD1 (5 bases). With 6 bases removed from V and 5 bases from J, the gap between germline ends came to 13 bases. Germline V gene data show CDR1 as MDHEN and CDR2 as SYDVKM. The CDR3 has 13 residues. The chain's CDR3 is CASRDDSLETQYF. CDR3 nucleotides: TGTGCCAGCAGAGACGACAGCTTGGAGACCCAGTACTTC.

The chain is built from TRBV19 and TRBJ2-1; 7 bases agree with TRBD2. Germline lookup yields CDR1 LNHDA and CDR2 SQIVND (reference sequence). This CDR3 spans 15 amino acids. The V and J ends lost 4 bases and 12 bases, in that order; junction bases with no gene match: 15. CDR3 residues: CASSRLLAAEGRQFF. The DNA of the CDR3 is TGTGCCAGTAGTAGACTTCTAGCGGCGGAGGGTCGGCAGTTCTTC.

V and J are TRBV7-2 and TRBJ2-3, with 10 nucleotides matching TRBD1. After removal of 8 bases from V and 5 bases from J, the junction contained 4 bases not matched to a gene. The CDR3 has 13 residues. Germline-derived CDR1 and CDR2 are SGHTA and FQGNSA. CDR3 residues: CASGGQGGDTQYF. The CDR3 nucleotides are TGTGCCAGCGGCGGACAGGGGGGAGATACGCAGTATTTT.

V and J are TRBV19 and TRBJ1-6; D is unresolved. V shed 5 bases and J shed 3 bases, with 8 bases lying between them. CDR1 is LNHDA and CDR2 is SQIVND in the germline V gene (reference sequence). CDR3 length equals 14 residues. The CDR3 region has the DNA TGTGCCAGTAGTTTAGGAGTCTATAATTCACCCCTCCACTTT. It specifies CASSLGVYNSPLHF.

This chain links TRBV7-2 with TRBJ1-2; the match to TRBD1 covers 9 bases. Trimming removed 3 bases from V and 2 bases from J; junction bases left unmatched: 7. Germline V CDR1 and CDR2: SGHTA, FQGNSA. This CDR3 spans 16 amino acids. The CDR3 spells CASSFVPGQGNYGYTF. Written as DNA, the CDR3 is TGTGCCAGCAGCTTCGTCCCGGGACAGGGAAACTATGGCTACACCTTC.

The V gene is TRBV9, the J gene TRBJ1-1, with 8 bases identical to TRBD1. Germline CDR1 and CDR2: SGDLS and YYNGEE. V gave up 5 bases and J gave up 6 bases; unmatched junction bases: 9. The CDR3 has 14 amino acids. CDR3 region: CASRVTGGVPEAFF. CDR3 coding DNA: TGTGCCAGCAGAGTCACAGGGGGGGTCCCTGAAGCTTTCTTT.

CDR3 in DNA: TGTGCCAGATCCAGGGTGCAGGGGCGGAATTCACCCCTCCACTTT. It is translated as CARSRVQGRNSPLHF. The J gene is TRBJ1-6, the V gene TRBV21-1; TRBD1 is the table's D call and was not checked against the DNA. TRBV21-1 is reported as a pseudogene. This CDR3 has 15 residues.

The chain uses TRBV7-2 and TRBJ1-5; D might be TRBD1 (6 bases). CDR1 is SGHTA and CDR2 is FQGNSA in the germline V gene. The CDR3 is 15 residues long. V lost 5 bases, J lost 1 base, and 12 bases lay in between. CDR3 sequence reads: CASSPDSASNQPQHF. CDR3 bases: TGTGCCAGCAGCCCGGACAGCGCGAGCAATCAGCCCCAGCATTTT.

The gene calls are TRBV28 and TRBJ2-2; 8 nucleotides line up with TRBD1. This CDR3 is built from 19 residues. V dropped 4 bases and J dropped 1; count of bases not matched to a gene: 14. CDR1 is MDHEN, CDR2 SYDVKM, per germline. The CDR3 sequence is CASSSQDRESIWNTGELFF. CDR3 DNA sequence: TGTGCCAGCAGTTCACAGGACAGGGAAAGTATATGGAACACCGGGGAGCTGTTTTTT.

In nucleotides, the CDR3 is TGTGCCAGCAGCCCCAGCGGGAGCTCCTACAATGAGCAGTTCTTC. It yields the protein CASSPSGSSYNEQFF. The genes are TRBV11-2 and TRBJ2-1, with 8 bases lining up with TRBD2. The ends lost 5 bases at V and 0 bases at J; junction bases unmatched: 3. CDR1 is SGHAT, CDR2 FQNNGV, per germline. The CDR3 totals 15 residues.

The genes are TRBV19 and TRBJ1-3; maybe TRBD1 (6 bases). V was cut by 7 bases and J by 4 bases, with 17 bases left in between. The CDR3 is made up of 15 amino acids. From germline, CDR1 is LNHDA and CDR2 SQIVND (reference sequence). DNA for the CDR3: TGTGCCAGTACTGTCCAGGGGTCTAGAGGAAACACCATATATTTT. This gives the protein CASTVQGSRGNTIYF. Full variable domain (rest looked up from reference TRBV19 and TRBJ1-3): DGGITQSPKYLFRKEGQNVTLSCEQNLNHDAMYWYRQDPGQGLRLIYYSQIVNDFQKGDIAEGYSVSREKKESFPLTVTSAQKNPTAFYLCASTVQGSRGNTIYFGEGSWLTVV.

The V gene is TRBV21-1, the J gene TRBJ1-5; no DNA check was done on the table's D call, TRBD1. TRBV21-1 is termed a pseudogene. This CDR3 spans 19 amino acids. The CDR3 here is CASSKERDTEQGSGQPQHF. The CDR3 DNA reads TGTGCCAGCAGCAAAGAAAGGGACACAGAACAGGGATCGGGTCAGCCCCAGCATTTT.

The chain links TRBV5-6 to TRBJ1-5; TRBD1 is a possible D gene (6 bases). Trimming stripped 5 bases from V and 3 bases from J, with 15 bases between. This CDR3 comprises 15 residues. Germline V gene lookup returns CDR1 SGHDT and CDR2 YYEEEE. In DNA form, the CDR3 reads TGTGCCAGCAGGATAGGGGGAGCCCCCAATCAGCCCCAGCATTTT. Its protein product is CASRIGGAPNQPQHF. Looking up the rest from reference TRBV5-6 and TRBJ1-5 gives the full variable domain: DAGVTQSPTHLIKTRGQQVTLRCSPKSGHDTVSWYQQALGQGPQFIFQYYEEEERQRGNFPDRFSGHQFPNYSSELNVNALLLGDSALYLCASRIGGAPNQPQHFGDGTRLSIL.

The chain links TRBV9 to TRBJ1-4, with D tentatively TRBD1 (6 bases). The CDR3 length is 15 residues. The germline gives CDR1 SGDLS, CDR2 YYNGEE. Trimming left V 0 bases short and J 7 bases short, with 13 bases between. The CDR3 is CASSVAGGAGEKLFF. For the CDR3, the DNA is TGTGCCAGCAGCGTAGCCGGGGGGGCAGGTGAAAAACTGTTTTTT.

This clone has only one observation. The J gene is TRBJ1-1, the V gene TRBV6-5; D gene unclear. V was cut by 6 bases and J by 0 bases, with 8 bases left in between. The CDR3 consists of 13 residues. Germline-derived CDR1 and CDR2 are MNHEY and SVGAGI. The CDR3 nucleotides read TGTGCCAGCAGGACAACCATGAACACTGAAGCTTTCTTT. It encodes CASRTTMNTEAFF.